This T cell receptor (beta chain) was observed in a study of blood T cell repertoires in COVID-19. Study background: The United States, Italy and Spain were the sources of the acute and convalescent COVID-19 samples.

This clone appeared a few times. Trimming pared 3 bases from V and 1 base from J, leaving 4 bases between. CDR1 and CDR2 from the germline V gene are SGHVS and FNYEAQ. CDR3 length equals 13 residues. In the original analysis: Scientists estimated how many nucleated cells there were by amplifying reference gene primers. Some clones are missing from TCRdb's copy, which holds only in-frame ones; the method was immunoSEQ multiplex PCR. The V and J calls and clone size were taken over from that table, and D and trimming were inferred from the DNA. The table includes 100,000 or so clones, 80% to 90% detected once.

The chain uses TRBV7-6 and TRBJ2-1; no firm D call. The TCR originated in a human donor in a cohort sampled during active COVID-19. The sequenced sample was peripheral blood. Written as DNA, the CDR3 is TGTGCCAGCAGCTTTCAATCCTACAATGAGCAGTTCTTC. Its translation: CASSFQSYNEQFF.